The rows below give T cell receptor beta chains drawn from one sample of a study of blood T cell repertoires in COVID-19. Produced via immunoSEQ multiplex PCR; TCRdb's table is partial and in-frame only. The data show 60,000 to 70,000 clones, with roughly 85% seen just once and around 3% held by the top ten. The sequencing input was peripheral blood. The receptors were sampled from an elderly man with acute or convalescent COVID-19. The CDR3 runs from the conserved cysteine through the conserved F or W. The D gene is left open where the match is weak. A clone size is listed for some rows: how often the clone was seen (once, few, many), or a class if it is expanded.

v_call,j_call,d_call,clone_size,cdr3_aa,cdr3_nt
TRBV12-5,TRBJ1-1,TRBD1,few,CASAQQGLAEAFF,TGTGCTAGTGCCCAACAGGGGTTAGCTGAAGCTTTCTTT
TRBV2,TRBJ1-6,TRBD1,.,CASAGQGGGAPLHF,TGTGCCAGCGCAGGACAGGGAGGCGGCGCACCCCTCCACTTT
TRBV7-2,TRBJ2-7,TRBD2,.,CASSLKGGSGTYEQYF,TGTGCCAGCAGCTTAAAGGGCGGGAGTGGAACCTACGAGCAGTACTTC
TRBV7-2,TRBJ2-7,.,.,CASSARFSYEQYF,TGTGCCAGCAGCGCCAGGTTCTCCTACGAGCAGTACTTC
TRBV11-3,TRBJ1-6,.,few,CASNSGGGLSSPLHF,TGTGCCAGCAACTCCGGGGGGGGACTTAGTTCACCCCTCCACTTT
TRBV20-1,TRBJ1-2,.,.,CSASGRGHGYTF,TGCAGTGCTAGTGGCAGGGGCCATGGCTACACCTTC
TRBV5-1,TRBJ1-1,TRBD1,once,CASSPFPGQGTEAFF,TGCGCCAGCAGCCCCTTCCCGGGACAGGGAACTGAAGCTTTCTTT
TRBV5-1,TRBJ2-1,.,.,CASSHSVKGQGRNNEQFF,TGCGCCAGCAGCCACTCCGTAAAGGGGCAGGGTAGGAACAATGAGCAGTTCTTC
TRBV12-3/TRBV12-4,TRBJ1-1,.,.,CASSDLSLKAFF,TGTGCCAGCAGTGACCTTAGCTTAAAAGCTTTCTTT
TRBV9,TRBJ2-2,.,.,CASSFQSVNTGELFF,TGTGCCAGCAGCTTCCAGTCCGTAAACACCGGGGAGCTGTTTTTT
TRBV24-1,TRBJ1-5,.,.,CATSDSQNGRAGRNQPQHF,TGTGCCACCAGTGACTCACAGAACGGTAGGGCAGGGCGAAATCAGCCCCAGCATTTT
TRBV6-4,TRBJ1-2,TRBD1,.,CASSPSGTGDYGYTF,TGTGCCAGCAGCCCCTCCGGGACAGGGGACTATGGCTACACCTTC
TRBV6-2/TRBV6-3,TRBJ1-5,.,once,CASSFLGDTLSQPQHF,TGTGCCAGCAGTTTCCTCGGGGACACCCTGTCCCAGCCCCAGCATTTT
TRBV13,TRBJ2-6,.,.,CASSSLRGSGANVLTF,TGTGCCAGCAGCTCGCTCAGGGGTTCTGGGGCCAACGTCCTGACTTTC
TRBV2,TRBJ1-3,.,.,CASTGHGSSGNTIYF,TGTGCCAGCACCGGACACGGTTCCTCTGGAAACACCATATATTTT
TRBV9,TRBJ1-2,.,.,CASAKTKGVGGGYTF,TGTGCCAGCGCGAAAACCAAAGGGGTCGGGGGTGGCTACACCTTC
TRBV10-2,TRBJ1-3,.,.,CASTAGDSGNTIYF,TGCGCCAGCACGGCAGGGGACTCTGGAAACACCATATATTTT
TRBV3-1/TRBV3-2,TRBJ2-7,TRBD2,few,CASSRSGFSSYEQYF,TGTGCCAGCAGCCGTAGCGGGTTCAGCTCCTACGAGCAGTACTTC
TRBV30,TRBJ2-7,TRBD1,.,CAWSTGQFYYEQYF,TGTGCCTGGAGTACGGGACAGTTTTACTACGAGCAGTACTTC
TRBV5-1,TRBJ1-5,.,.,CASRSPTPKGLSNQPQHF,TGCGCCAGCAGATCACCCACTCCCAAGGGGTTAAGCAATCAGCCCCAGCATTTT
TRBV7-2,TRBJ1-5,.,.,CASSSSTGRNQPQHF,TGTGCCAGCAGCTCCTCGACAGGCAGAAATCAGCCCCAGCATTTT
TRBV6-1,TRBJ2-7,.,once,CASSPGASPRYF,TGTGCCAGCAGCCCTGGGGCCTCACCGCGGTACTTC
TRBV5-6,TRBJ2-7,TRBD1,.,CASSPVGQGPYEQYF,TGTGCCAGCAGCCCAGTCGGACAGGGACCCTACGAGCAGTACTTC
TRBV7-2,TRBJ2-2,.,.,CASSLVSAALNTGELFF,TGTGCCAGCAGCTTAGTTTCAGCGGCCTTAAACACCGGGGAGCTGTTTTTT
TRBV4-2,TRBJ2-7,TRBD2,few,CASSQTTSGSYNEQYF,TGTGCCAGCAGCCAGACTACTAGCGGGAGTTACAACGAGCAGTACTTC
TRBV27,TRBJ1-6,TRBD1,.,CASSLGLGQFNSPLHF,TGTGCCAGCAGTCTCGGGTTGGGACAGTTCAATTCACCCCTCCACTTT
TRBV19,TRBJ1-1,.,few,CASSLKGGSPLNTEAFF,TGTGCCAGTAGTTTAAAAGGGGGTTCACCGCTTAACACTGAAGCTTTCTTT
TRBV18,TRBJ2-1,.,.,CASSPGSGSEQFF,TGTGCCAGCTCACCGGGCTCCGGTTCTGAGCAGTTCTTC
TRBV19,TRBJ1-3,.,.,CASSFREAGLSTGNTIYF,TGTGCCAGTAGTTTCCGGGAAGCGGGACTCTCTACTGGAAACACCATATATTTT
TRBV2,TRBJ2-5,TRBD2,.,CASRAALELAGAETQYF,TGTGCCAGCAGGGCAGCTCTGGAACTAGCGGGAGCTGAGACCCAGTACTTC
TRBV6-2/TRBV6-3,TRBJ2-1,.,.,CASSSGGAGDNEQFF,TGTGCCAGCAGTTCAGGCGGGGCCGGGGACAATGAGCAGTTCTTC
TRBV27,TRBJ1-2,TRBD1,few,CASKPQGYYGYTF,TGTGCCAGCAAACCACAGGGGTACTATGGCTACACCTTC
TRBV18,TRBJ2-7,.,.,CASSPGTFNYEQYF,TGTGCCAGCTCACCAGGGACATTCAACTACGAGCAGTACTTC
TRBV12-5,TRBJ1-2,.,.,CASGLLHDGRPSGYTF,TGTGCTAGTGGTTTGCTCCACGACGGTAGACCTAGTGGCTACACCTTC
TRBV5-8,TRBJ1-3,TRBD1,.,CASSSDRVPGNTIYF,TGTGCCAGCAGCTCGGACAGGGTACCTGGAAACACCATATATTTT
TRBV21-1,TRBJ2-5,.,.,CASEMETQYF,TGTGCCAGCGAGATGGAGACCCAGTACTTC
TRBV20-1,TRBJ2-2,.,.,CSASREVGGGELFF,TGCAGTGCTAGTAGGGAGGTCGGCGGCGGGGAGCTGTTTTTT
TRBV28,TRBJ2-4,.,.,CASSPLLTSFQYF,TGTGCCAGCAGCCCCCTGTTGACTAGTTTTCAGTACTTC
TRBV7-2,TRBJ2-7,TRBD1,.,CASSTTTDRGLYEQYF,TGTGCCAGCAGCACAACCACGGACAGGGGCCTATACGAGCAGTACTTC
TRBV2,TRBJ1-4,TRBD1,.,CASSERDRGLVTNEKLFF,TGTGCCAGCAGTGAAAGGGACAGGGGATTGGTAACTAATGAAAAACTGTTTTTT
TRBV3-1/TRBV3-2,TRBJ1-6,.,.,CASSRSGGDSPLHF,TGTGCCAGCAGCCGCTCTGGGGGCGATTCACCCCTCCACTTT
TRBV20-1,TRBJ1-1,.,.,CSALGRFEAFF,TGCAGTGCTTTGGGGCGGTTTGAAGCTTTCTTT
TRBV9,TRBJ2-1,TRBD1,.,CASSATGGHNEQFF,TGTGCCAGCAGCGCCACAGGGGGACACAATGAGCAGTTCTTC
TRBV3-1/TRBV3-2,TRBJ2-4,TRBD2,once,CASSPRAGVGAKNIQYF,TGTGCCAGCAGCCCGAGGGCGGGAGTGGGCGCCAAAAACATTCAGTACTTC
TRBV10-1,TRBJ2-1,TRBD2,.,CASSEAGGPSNEQFF,TGCGCCAGCAGTGAGGCGGGAGGGCCAAGCAATGAGCAGTTCTTC
TRBV5-1,TRBJ2-5,.,few,CASSTDYRETQYF,TGCGCCAGCAGCACGGACTACCGAGAGACCCAGTACTTC
TRBV19,TRBJ1-1,.,.,CASRELPRTANTEAFF,TGTGCCAGTAGAGAACTTCCTAGGACTGCGAACACTGAAGCTTTCTTT
TRBV6-5,TRBJ2-7,.,.,CASSYSIFSSYEQYF,TGTGCCAGCAGTTACTCCATTTTCAGCTCCTACGAGCAGTACTTC
TRBV25-1,TRBJ1-2,TRBD1,.,CASSPTGERGYTF,TGTGCCAGCAGCCCTACAGGGGAACGCGGCTACACCTTC
TRBV2,TRBJ2-2,.,.,CASSEGLRNTGELFF,TGTGCCAGCAGTGAAGGTCTGCGGAACACCGGGGAGCTGTTTTTT
TRBV30,TRBJ1-2,.,.,CAWSISPGSFYGYTF,TGTGCCTGGAGTATATCCCCCGGGTCGTTTTATGGCTACACCTTC
TRBV5-1,TRBJ1-2,.,few,CASSLEGRADYGYTF,TGCGCCAGCAGCTTGGAGGGGAGGGCAGACTATGGCTACACCTTC
TRBV9,TRBJ2-3,TRBD2,.,CANHRSGELAGVGATDTQYF,TGTGCCAACCATAGATCCGGGGAACTAGCGGGAGTCGGGGCCACAGATACGCAGTATTTT